The 6 T cell receptor beta chains below come from one sample, sequenced in a study of shared clonotypes between healthy human individuals. Here immunoSEQ multiplex PCR was the method, and the copy in TCRdb shows in-frame clones only, minus some. The sample includes 700,000 or so clones, 72% of them seen just once. The sequenced material came from memory CD4+ T cells sorted from blood. Subset specified: CD45RA-negative fraction. The receptors here all came from a woman in her twenties or thirties in good health.

V and J are TRBV7-2 and TRBJ2-6; TRBD1 might be the D (6 bases). V gave up 6 bases and J gave up 3 bases, with 12 bases separating them. CDR3 length equals 15 residues. Germline CDR1 SGHTA, CDR2 FQGNSA. The CDR3: CASSLQGIGANVLTF. The CDR3 DNA is TGTGCCAGCAGTTTACAGGGTATTGGGGCCAACGTCCTGACTTTC. Complete variable domain (other parts from reference TRBV7-2 and TRBJ2-6): GAGVSQSPSNKVTEKGKDVELRCDPISGHTALYWYRQSLGQGLEFLIYFQGNSAPDKSGLPSDRFSAERTGGSVSTLTIQRTQQEDSAVYLCASSLQGIGANVLTFGAGSRLTVL.

CDR3 sequence: CASSIGQIPYSNQPQHF. In DNA form, the CDR3 reads TGTGCCAGTAGTATAGGCCAGATCCCGTATAGCAATCAGCCCCAGCATTTT. The genes are TRBV19 and TRBJ1-5, with D unclear. CDR1 is LNHDA, CDR2 SQIVND, per germline (reference sequence). The CDR3 is 17 residues long. V lost 1 base and J 0 bases, leaving 13 bases between the germline ends.

The rearrangement links TRBV9 to TRBJ1-3; no reliable D call. This CDR3 comprises 15 residues. Germline loops: CDR1 SGDLS, CDR2 YYNGEE. Trimming removed 3 bases from V and 0 bases from J, with 10 bases in between. In nucleotides, the CDR3 is TGTGCCAGCAGCGCCCTGCCGAACTCTGGAAACACCATATATTTT. It encodes CASSALPNSGNTIYF. Full variable domain (rest looked up from reference TRBV9 and TRBJ1-3): DSGVTQTPKHLITATGQRVTLRCSPRSGDLSVYWYQQSLDQGLQFLIQYYNGEERAKGNILERFSAQQFPDLHSELNLSSLELGDSALYFCASSALPNSGNTIYFGEGSWLTVV.

V usage is TRBV5-5 and J usage is TRBJ2-1; 8 bases map to TRBD1. The J segment lost 8 bases and the V segment lost 2 bases, leaving 3 bases of the junction unmatched. There are 13 residues in the CDR3. The germline CDR1 and CDR2 sequences are SGHKS and YYEKEE (reference sequence). CDR3: CASSFQGAYEQFF. The DNA for the CDR3 is TGTGCCAGCAGCTTCCAGGGGGCCTATGAGCAGTTCTTC.

This chain joins TRBV6-1 and TRBJ2-1; the D gene is possibly TRBD2 (6 bases). V was shortened by 3 bases and J by 4 bases, with 13 bases between the two germline ends. The CDR3 length is 15 residues. The V gene's germline CDR1 is MNHNS and CDR2 SASEGT. The chain's CDR3 is CASSDRASDYNEQFF. CDR3 nucleotides: TGTGCCAGCAGTGATAGGGCTAGCGATTACAATGAGCAGTTCTTC.

The sample holds a few counts of this clone. The chain recombines TRBV28 with TRBJ1-2; 7 nucleotides match TRBD1. The junction had 13 bases not matched to a gene; V was cut back by 5 bases and J by 4 bases. The germline V gene has CDR1 MDHEN and CDR2 SYDVKM. This CDR3 region has 16 residues. CDR3 amino acids: CASSPSTGRGVYGYTF. In DNA, the CDR3 is TGTGCCAGCAGTCCGAGTACCGGCAGGGGGGTCTATGGCTACACCTTC.